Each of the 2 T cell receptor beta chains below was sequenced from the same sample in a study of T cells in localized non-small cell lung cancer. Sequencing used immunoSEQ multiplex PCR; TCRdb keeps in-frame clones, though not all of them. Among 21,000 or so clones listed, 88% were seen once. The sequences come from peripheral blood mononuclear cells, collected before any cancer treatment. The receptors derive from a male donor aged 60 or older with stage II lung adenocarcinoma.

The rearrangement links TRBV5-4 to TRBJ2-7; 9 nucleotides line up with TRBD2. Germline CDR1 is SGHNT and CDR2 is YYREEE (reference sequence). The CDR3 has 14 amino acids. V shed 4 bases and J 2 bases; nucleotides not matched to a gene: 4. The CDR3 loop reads CASSTSGLTYEQYF. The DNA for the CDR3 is TGTGCCAGCAGCACTAGCGGGTTAACCTACGAGCAGTACTTC. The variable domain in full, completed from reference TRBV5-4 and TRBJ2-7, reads ETGVTQSPTHLIKTRGQQVTLRCSSQSGHNTVSWYQQALGQGPQFIFQYYREEENGRGNFPPRFSGLQFPNYSSELNVNALELDDSALYLCASSTSGLTYEQYFGPGTRLTVT.

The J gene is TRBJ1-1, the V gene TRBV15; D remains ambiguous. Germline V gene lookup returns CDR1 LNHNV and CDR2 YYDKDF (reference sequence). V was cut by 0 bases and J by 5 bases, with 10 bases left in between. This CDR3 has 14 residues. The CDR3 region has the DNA TGTGCCACCAGCAGAGACAGCGCCTGGACTGAAGCTTTCTTT. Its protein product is CATSRDSAWTEAFF.